This TCR beta chain came from a study of OX40 agonist ivuxolimab in advanced cancers. Some clones are missing from TCRdb's copy, which holds only in-frame ones; the method was immunoSEQ multiplex PCR. Among some 19,000 clones, around 80% were seen once, and the ten largest hold about 50%. CDR3 size: 16 residues. The V gene lost 2 bases and the J gene lost 2 bases, with 15 bases spanning the gap. Germline CDR1 SNHLY, CDR2 FYNNEI. The genes are TRBV2 and TRBJ1-2; D perhaps matches TRBD1 (5 bases). Material: CD4+ or CD8+ T cells sorted from blood, obtained in a trial of the OX40 agonist ivuxolimab. This TCR was sampled from an adult with an advanced solid tumor such as melanoma, head and neck, liver or kidney cancer. The CDR3 protein is CASSEYAGVSNYGYTF. As DNA, the CDR3 is TGTGCCAGCAGTGAATATGCGGGGGTATCGAACTATGGCTACACCTTC.